A selection of T cell receptor beta chains follows, all from one sample in a study of blood T cell repertoires in COVID-19. Here immunoSEQ multiplex PCR was the method, and the copy in TCRdb shows in-frame clones only, minus some. This table holds 250,000 to 350,000 clones, around 90% found once. Specimen: peripheral blood. The receptor source for this set is a woman aged 50 to 60 who had recovered from COVID-19. CDR3s include the opening cysteine and the closing phenylalanine or tryptophan. Each record gives: CDR3 DNA, CDR3 protein, V gene, D gene, clone size, J gene. A D gene is named only where the DNA matches it firmly. Expanded clones get a size class; other rows say once, few or many, or leave the size out.

cdr3_nt: TGTGCCATCAGGGACGACAGGGGAACAACAACTAATGAAAAACTGTTTTTT
cdr3_aa: CAIRDDRGTTTNEKLFF
v_call: TRBV10-3
d_call: TRBD1
clone_size: NA
j_call: TRBJ1-4

cdr3_nt: TGTGCCAGCAGTGCTCGCGGGGGGCAGTATAATTCACCCCTCCACTTT
cdr3_aa: CASSARGGQYNSPLHF
v_call: TRBV9
d_call: NA
clone_size: NA
j_call: TRBJ1-6

cdr3_nt: TGTGCCAGTAGTTACAGGGGCACTGAAGCTTTCTTT
cdr3_aa: CASSYRGTEAFF
v_call: TRBV19
d_call: TRBD1
clone_size: NA
j_call: TRBJ1-1

cdr3_nt: TGTGCCAGCAGCGCGGGACATAGCAATCAGCCCCAGCATTTT
cdr3_aa: CASSAGHSNQPQHF
v_call: TRBV9
d_call: NA
clone_size: NA
j_call: TRBJ1-5

cdr3_nt: TGCGCCAGCAGCGCCGAACCGGGACAGGGGGCGAATGGCTACACCTTC
cdr3_aa: CASSAEPGQGANGYTF
v_call: TRBV5-1
d_call: TRBD1
clone_size: NA
j_call: TRBJ1-2

cdr3_nt: TGTGCTAGTGGGGGCCTTGAAGCACCCCTCCACTTT
cdr3_aa: CASGGLEAPLHF
v_call: TRBV12-5
d_call: NA
clone_size: once
j_call: TRBJ1-6

cdr3_nt: TGTGCCAGTAGTACAGGGAACAGGGCATCCCTCCACTTT
cdr3_aa: CASSTGNRASLHF
v_call: TRBV19
d_call: NA
clone_size: once
j_call: TRBJ1-6

cdr3_nt: TGTGCCAGCAGTTTAGAGGGGCTAGCGATGGATACGCAGTATTTT
cdr3_aa: CASSLEGLAMDTQYF
v_call: TRBV27
d_call: NA
clone_size: NA
j_call: TRBJ2-3

cdr3_nt: TGTGCCAGCAGCTTAGGCGGGGGGGCGTATAACGAGCAGTACTTC
cdr3_aa: CASSLGGGAYNEQYF
v_call: TRBV11-3
d_call: TRBD2
clone_size: NA
j_call: TRBJ2-7

cdr3_nt: TGTGCCAGCACCCCGGCGGGACTCGAGAGTCAGTACTTC
cdr3_aa: CASTPAGLESQYF
v_call: TRBV6-2/TRBV6-3
d_call: NA
clone_size: NA
j_call: TRBJ2-4

cdr3_nt: TGTGCCAGCAGCTTATTGGACAGGGCAGAATCACCCCTCCACTTT
cdr3_aa: CASSLLDRAESPLHF
v_call: TRBV7-8
d_call: TRBD1
clone_size: NA
j_call: TRBJ1-6

cdr3_nt: TGTGCCAGCAGCACACGGGACAGGGGTAGTGGCTACACCTTC
cdr3_aa: CASSTRDRGSGYTF
v_call: TRBV6-5
d_call: TRBD1
clone_size: NA
j_call: TRBJ1-2

cdr3_nt: TGTGCCAGCAAGACAGGGTCGTACACTGAAGCTTTCTTT
cdr3_aa: CASKTGSYTEAFF
v_call: TRBV6-5
d_call: TRBD1
clone_size: NA
j_call: TRBJ1-1

cdr3_nt: TGTGCCAGCATGGGGGGGACTAGCGGAAAAGAGACCCAGTACTTC
cdr3_aa: CASMGGTSGKETQYF
v_call: TRBV7-9
d_call: TRBD2
clone_size: NA
j_call: TRBJ2-5

cdr3_nt: TGTGCCAGTACCGAGGACAGGTCTAACTATGGCTACACCTTC
cdr3_aa: CASTEDRSNYGYTF
v_call: TRBV19
d_call: TRBD1
clone_size: NA
j_call: TRBJ1-2

cdr3_nt: TGTGCCACCCACCTCGGGACAGCCACTGAAGCTTTCTTT
cdr3_aa: CATHLGTATEAFF
v_call: TRBV2
d_call: TRBD1
clone_size: NA
j_call: TRBJ1-1

cdr3_nt: TGTGCCAGCAGCTCAAGGACTAGCGGGTACCAAGAGACCCAGTACTTC
cdr3_aa: CASSSRTSGYQETQYF
v_call: TRBV7-2
d_call: TRBD2
clone_size: once
j_call: TRBJ2-5

cdr3_nt: TGTGCCAGCAGCCCAGGACAGGGGAGGGCCAAAAACATTCAGTACTTC
cdr3_aa: CASSPGQGRAKNIQYF
v_call: TRBV5-5
d_call: TRBD1
clone_size: few
j_call: TRBJ2-4

cdr3_nt: TGCAGCGTTGAAGGGACAGGGGAAGATACGCAGTATTTT
cdr3_aa: CSVEGTGEDTQYF
v_call: TRBV29-1
d_call: TRBD1
clone_size: NA
j_call: TRBJ2-3

cdr3_nt: TGCGCCAGCAGCTCGTCCCGGGACAGATCCTCTGGGGCCAACGTCCTGACTTTC
cdr3_aa: CASSSSRDRSSGANVLTF
v_call: TRBV5-1
d_call: TRBD1
clone_size: NA
j_call: TRBJ2-6

cdr3_nt: TGTGCCAGCAGTACAGCGGGTAAAGCCAAAAACATTCAGTACTTC
cdr3_aa: CASSTAGKAKNIQYF
v_call: TRBV6-2/TRBV6-3
d_call: NA
clone_size: NA
j_call: TRBJ2-4

cdr3_nt: TGCGCCAGCAGCTTGCGTGTCGGGGAAAGGTACTTC
cdr3_aa: CASSLRVGERYF
v_call: TRBV5-1
d_call: NA
clone_size: once
j_call: TRBJ2-5

cdr3_nt: TGTGCCAGCAGCTTGCTCAGGGTATCGGCGAACACTGAAGCTTTCTTT
cdr3_aa: CASSLLRVSANTEAFF
v_call: TRBV5-6
d_call: NA
clone_size: NA
j_call: TRBJ1-1

cdr3_nt: TGTGCCAGCATTCCGACAGGGACCTATGGCTACACCTTC
cdr3_aa: CASIPTGTYGYTF
v_call: TRBV6-5
d_call: TRBD1
clone_size: once
j_call: TRBJ1-2

cdr3_nt: TGTGCCAGCAGTGAGAGAGACAGTCGCTCACTCACAGATACGCAGTATTTT
cdr3_aa: CASSERDSRSLTDTQYF
v_call: TRBV6-1
d_call: NA
clone_size: NA
j_call: TRBJ2-3

cdr3_nt: TGTGCCACCACGGGACACATGAACACTGAAGCTTTCTTT
cdr3_aa: CATTGHMNTEAFF
v_call: TRBV24-1
d_call: NA
clone_size: NA
j_call: TRBJ1-1

cdr3_nt: TGTGCCAGCAGCTTAGCGATAAGGGAGGGCCAAGATACGCAGTATTTT
cdr3_aa: CASSLAIREGQDTQYF
v_call: TRBV7-2
d_call: TRBD2
clone_size: NA
j_call: TRBJ2-3